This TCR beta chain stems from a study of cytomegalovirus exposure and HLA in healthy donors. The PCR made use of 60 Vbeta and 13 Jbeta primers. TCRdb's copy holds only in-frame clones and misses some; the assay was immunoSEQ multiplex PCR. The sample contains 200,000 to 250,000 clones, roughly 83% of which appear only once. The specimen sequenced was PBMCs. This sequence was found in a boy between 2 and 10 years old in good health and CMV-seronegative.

CDR3: CASSSISTGYSTDTQYF. The CDR3 DNA follows: TGTGCCAGCAGCTCTATATCGACAGGGTATAGCACAGATACGCAGTATTTT. V is TRBV5-6 and J is TRBJ2-3, with TRBD1 matching over 7 bases. Germline CDR1 SGHDT, CDR2 YYEEEE. The V gene end was trimmed by 3 bases and the J gene end by 0 bases; junction bases not matched to a gene: 10. This CDR3 is 17 amino acids long.